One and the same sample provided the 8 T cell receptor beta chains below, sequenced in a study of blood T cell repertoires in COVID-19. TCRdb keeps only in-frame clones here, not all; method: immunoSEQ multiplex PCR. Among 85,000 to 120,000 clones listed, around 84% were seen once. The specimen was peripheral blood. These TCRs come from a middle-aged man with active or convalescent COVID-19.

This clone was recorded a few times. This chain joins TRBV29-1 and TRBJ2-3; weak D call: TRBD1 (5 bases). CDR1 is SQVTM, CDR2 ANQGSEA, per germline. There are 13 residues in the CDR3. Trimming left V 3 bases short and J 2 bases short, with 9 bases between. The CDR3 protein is CSVEGQATDTQYF. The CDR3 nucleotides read TGCAGCGTTGAGGGGCAGGCCACAGATACGCAGTATTTT.

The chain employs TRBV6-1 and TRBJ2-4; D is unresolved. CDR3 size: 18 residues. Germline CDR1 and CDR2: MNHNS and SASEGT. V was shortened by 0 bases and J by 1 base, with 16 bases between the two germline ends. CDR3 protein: CASSEAIAGLRAKNIQYF. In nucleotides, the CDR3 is TGTGCCAGCAGTGAAGCTATCGCCGGGTTGAGGGCCAAAAACATTCAGTACTTC.

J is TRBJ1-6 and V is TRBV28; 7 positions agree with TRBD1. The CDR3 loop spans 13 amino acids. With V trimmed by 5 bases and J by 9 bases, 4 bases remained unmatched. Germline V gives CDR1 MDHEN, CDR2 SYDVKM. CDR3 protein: CASSPRGSSPLHF. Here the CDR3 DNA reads TGTGCCAGCAGTCCCAGGGGGAGTTCACCCCTCCACTTT.

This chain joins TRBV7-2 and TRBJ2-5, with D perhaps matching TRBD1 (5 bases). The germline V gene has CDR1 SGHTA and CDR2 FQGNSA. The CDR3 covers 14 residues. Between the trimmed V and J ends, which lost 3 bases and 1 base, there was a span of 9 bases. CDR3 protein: CASSFGRVQETQYF. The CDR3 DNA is TGTGCCAGCAGCTTTGGCAGGGTCCAAGAGACCCAGTACTTC. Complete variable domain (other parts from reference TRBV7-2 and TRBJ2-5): GAGVSQSPSNKVTEKGKDVELRCDPISGHTALYWYRQSLGQGLEFLIYFQGNSAPDKSGLPSDRFSAERTGGSVSTLTIQRTQQEDSAVYLCASSFGRVQETQYFGPGTRLLVL.

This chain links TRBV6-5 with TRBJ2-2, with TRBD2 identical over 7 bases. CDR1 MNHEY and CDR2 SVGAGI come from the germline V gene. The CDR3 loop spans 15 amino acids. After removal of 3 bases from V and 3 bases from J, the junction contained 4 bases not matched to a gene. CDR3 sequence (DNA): TGTGCCAGCAGTTATGTCCGGGGGGACACCGGGGAGCTGTTTTTT. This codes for CASSYVRGDTGELFF.

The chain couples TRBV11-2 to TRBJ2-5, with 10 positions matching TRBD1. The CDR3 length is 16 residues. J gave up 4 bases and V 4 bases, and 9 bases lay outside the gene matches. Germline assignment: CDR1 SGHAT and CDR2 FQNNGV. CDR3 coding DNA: TGTGCCAGCAGCTATCCCCGGACAGGGGGGATAGAGACCCAGTACTTC. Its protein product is CASSYPRTGGIETQYF.

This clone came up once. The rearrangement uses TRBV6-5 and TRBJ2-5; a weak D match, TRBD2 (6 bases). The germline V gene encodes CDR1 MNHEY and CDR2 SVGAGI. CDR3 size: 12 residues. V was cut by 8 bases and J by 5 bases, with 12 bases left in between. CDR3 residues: CASYAGRETQYF. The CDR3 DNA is TGTGCCAGCTATGCGGGGCGTGAGACCCAGTACTTC.

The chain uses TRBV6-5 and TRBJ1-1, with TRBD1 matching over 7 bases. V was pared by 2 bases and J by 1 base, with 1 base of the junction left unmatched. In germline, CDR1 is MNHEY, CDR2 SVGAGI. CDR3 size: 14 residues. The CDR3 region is CASSYNRGNTEAFF. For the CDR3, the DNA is TGTGCCAGCAGTTACAACAGGGGGAACACTGAAGCTTTCTTT.